This record concerns one TCR beta chain sequence. Libraries were prepared by immunoSEQ multiplex PCR; TCRdb keeps only in-frame clonotypes and omits some of them. The sample yields over 200,000 clones, around 82% seen once. This specimen comes from a study of blood T cell repertoires in COVID-19. The sample taken for sequencing was peripheral blood. This sequence originates from a man aged 35 to 55 with active or convalescent COVID-19.

The CDR3 protein is CASSYETPNSPLHF. CDR3 bases: TGTGCCAGCAGTTACGAGACTCCCAATTCACCCCTCCACTTT. The chain is built from TRBV6-5 and TRBJ1-6; D is undetermined. The CDR3 is 14 residues long. V shed 2 bases and J shed 7 bases, with 9 bases lying between them. Germline V lookup: CDR1 MNHEY, CDR2 SVGAGI.